The clone carrying this T cell receptor beta chain occurred many times. TCRdb re-analysed the RACE reads in MiXCR, keeping a single row per CDR3 protein. The sample shows approximately 77,000 distinct CDR3 sequences, 14% of them seen only once. The data originate from a study of human T cells and chemical hapten exposure. Overall study: All through the approximately 25-week study, the scalp of each patient received diphenylcyclopropenone doses weekly.

CDR3 size: 13 residues. V lost 5 bases to trimming and J lost 2 bases, with 7 bases between them. From germline, CDR1 is SGHAT and CDR2 FQNNGV. Described time point: pre-sensitization, week 0. Noted treatment: therapeutic diphenylcyclopropenone sensitization with weekly scalp DPC. The study enrolled 18 to 70-year-old alopecia patients suitable for DPC. The sample here was whole blood, taken in connection with sensitization to the hapten diphenylcyclopropenone (DPC). This receptor was identified in a woman aged 50 to 65 with alopecia areata. Some clones in this sample may be carry-over from other donors' samples. This chain connects TRBV11-2 to TRBJ1-5; a possible D gene is TRBD1 (5 bases). The DNA of the CDR3 is TGTGCCAGCAGCCAGGGACGCAATCAGCCCCAGCATTTT. This sequence encodes CASSQGRNQPQHF.